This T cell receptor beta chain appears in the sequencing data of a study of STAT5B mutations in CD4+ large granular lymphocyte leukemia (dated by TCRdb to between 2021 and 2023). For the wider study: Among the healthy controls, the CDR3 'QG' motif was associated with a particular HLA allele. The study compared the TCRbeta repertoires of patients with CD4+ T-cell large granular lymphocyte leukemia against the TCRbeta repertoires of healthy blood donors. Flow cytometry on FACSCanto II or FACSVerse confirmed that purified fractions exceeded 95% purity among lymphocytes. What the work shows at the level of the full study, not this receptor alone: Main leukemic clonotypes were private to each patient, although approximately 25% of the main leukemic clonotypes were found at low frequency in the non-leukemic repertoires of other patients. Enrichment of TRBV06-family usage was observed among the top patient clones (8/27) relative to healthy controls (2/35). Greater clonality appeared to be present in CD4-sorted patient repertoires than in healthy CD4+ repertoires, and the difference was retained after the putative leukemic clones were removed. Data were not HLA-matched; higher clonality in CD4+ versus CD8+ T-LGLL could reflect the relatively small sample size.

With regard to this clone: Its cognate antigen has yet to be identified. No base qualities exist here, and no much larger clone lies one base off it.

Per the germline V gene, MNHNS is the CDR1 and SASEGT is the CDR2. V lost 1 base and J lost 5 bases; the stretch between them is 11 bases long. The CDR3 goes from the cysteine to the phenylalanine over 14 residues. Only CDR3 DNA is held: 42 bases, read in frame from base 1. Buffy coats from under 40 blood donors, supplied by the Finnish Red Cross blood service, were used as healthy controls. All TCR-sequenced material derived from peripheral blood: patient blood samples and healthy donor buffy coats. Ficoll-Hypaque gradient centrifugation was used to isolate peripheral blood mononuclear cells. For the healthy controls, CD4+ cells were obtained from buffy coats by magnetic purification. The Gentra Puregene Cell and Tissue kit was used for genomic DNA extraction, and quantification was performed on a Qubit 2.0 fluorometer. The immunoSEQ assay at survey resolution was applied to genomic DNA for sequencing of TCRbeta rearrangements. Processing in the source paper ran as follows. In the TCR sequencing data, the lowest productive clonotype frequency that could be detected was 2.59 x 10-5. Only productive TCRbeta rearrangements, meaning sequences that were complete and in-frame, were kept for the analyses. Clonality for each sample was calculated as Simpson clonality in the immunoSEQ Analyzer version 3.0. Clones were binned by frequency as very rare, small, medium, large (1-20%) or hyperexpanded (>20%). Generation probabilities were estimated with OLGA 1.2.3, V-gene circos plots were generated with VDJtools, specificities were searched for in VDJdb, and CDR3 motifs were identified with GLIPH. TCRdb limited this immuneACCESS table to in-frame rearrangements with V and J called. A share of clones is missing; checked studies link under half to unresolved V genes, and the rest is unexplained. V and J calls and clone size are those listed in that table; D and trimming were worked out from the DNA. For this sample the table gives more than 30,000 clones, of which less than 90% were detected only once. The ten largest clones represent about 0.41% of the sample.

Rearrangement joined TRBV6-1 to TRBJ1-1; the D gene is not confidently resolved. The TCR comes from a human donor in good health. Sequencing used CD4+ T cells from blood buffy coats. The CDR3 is CASSEVGSVTEAFF. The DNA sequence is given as TGTGCCAGCAGTGAAGTGGGCAGTGTTACTGAAGCTTTCTTT.